This note documents a single T cell receptor beta chain sequence. Its antigen is still unknown. The time point was: week 11, during vaccination. The vaccine gave 300 ug of a 20-mer mutant IDH1 peptide subcutaneously per dose. The CDR3 consists of 16 residues. CDR1 is SGHTA, CDR2 FQGNSA, per germline. J gave up 5 bases and V 4 bases, and 12 bases lay outside the gene matches. This specimen belongs to a study of a mutant IDH1 vaccine in newly diagnosed glioma. Whole-study context: At weeks 1, 3, 5, 7, 11, 15, 19 and 23, patients received a vaccination, eight in all. Onset of vaccination occurred 4-6 weeks following radiotherapy alone, or with temozolomide cycles.

Only in-frame clones appear in the TCRdb table, and some are missing; sequencing was by immunoSEQ multiplex PCR. This table holds about 31,000 clones, about 78% found once. Study conclusions and caveats: The vaccine induced immune responses, and these occurred in about 95% of patients.

This sequence originates from a man younger than 40 with glioma. Sample: PBMCs, taken from a glioma patient whose treatment included an IDH1 peptide vaccine. This chain links TRBV7-2 with TRBJ1-1; 8 bases line up with TRBD1. The CDR3 region is CASSWHRRQGLTEAFF. The CDR3 DNA reads as TGTGCCAGCAGCTGGCACCGAAGACAGGGGTTAACTGAAGCTTTCTTT.